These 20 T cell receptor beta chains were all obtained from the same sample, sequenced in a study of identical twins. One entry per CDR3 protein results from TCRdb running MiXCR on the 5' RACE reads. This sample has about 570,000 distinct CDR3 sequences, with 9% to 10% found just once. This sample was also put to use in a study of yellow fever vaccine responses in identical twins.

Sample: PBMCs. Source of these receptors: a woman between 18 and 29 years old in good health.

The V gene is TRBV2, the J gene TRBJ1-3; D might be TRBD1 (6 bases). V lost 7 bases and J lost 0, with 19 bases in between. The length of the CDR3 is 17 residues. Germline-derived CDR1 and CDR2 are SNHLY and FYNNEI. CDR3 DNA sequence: TGTGCCAGCACCACACTGGACAGCCGATCCTCTGGAAACACCATATATTTT. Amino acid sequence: CASTTLDSRSSGNTIYF.

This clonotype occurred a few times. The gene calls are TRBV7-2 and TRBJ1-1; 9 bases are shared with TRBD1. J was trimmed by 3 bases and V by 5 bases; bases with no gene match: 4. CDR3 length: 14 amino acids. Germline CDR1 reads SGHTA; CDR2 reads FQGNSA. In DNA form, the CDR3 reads TGTGCCAGCAGCCCGACAGGGGGATACACTGAAGCTTTCTTT. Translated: CASSPTGGYTEAFF.

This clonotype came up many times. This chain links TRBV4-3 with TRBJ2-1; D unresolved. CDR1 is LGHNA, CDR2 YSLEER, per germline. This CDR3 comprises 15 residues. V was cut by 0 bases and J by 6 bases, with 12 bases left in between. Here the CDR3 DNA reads TGCGCCAGCAGCCAAGATCCTATGTTGGTCAATGAGCAGTTCTTC. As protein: CASSQDPMLVNEQFF.

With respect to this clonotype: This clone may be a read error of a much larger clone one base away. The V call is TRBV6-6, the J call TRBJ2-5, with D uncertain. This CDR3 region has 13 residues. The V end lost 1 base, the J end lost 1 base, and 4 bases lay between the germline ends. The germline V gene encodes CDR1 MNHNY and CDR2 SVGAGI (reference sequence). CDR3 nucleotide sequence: TGTGCCAGCAGTTACTGGTTCCAAGAGACCCAGTACTTC. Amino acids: CASSYWFQETQYF.

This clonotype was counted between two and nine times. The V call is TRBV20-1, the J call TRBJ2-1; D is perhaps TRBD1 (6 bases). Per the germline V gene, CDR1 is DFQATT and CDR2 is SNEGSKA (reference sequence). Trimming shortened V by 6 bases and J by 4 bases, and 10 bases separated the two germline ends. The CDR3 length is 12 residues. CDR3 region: CSARDTYNEQFF. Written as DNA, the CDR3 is TGCAGTGCCCGGGACACATACAATGAGCAGTTCTTC.

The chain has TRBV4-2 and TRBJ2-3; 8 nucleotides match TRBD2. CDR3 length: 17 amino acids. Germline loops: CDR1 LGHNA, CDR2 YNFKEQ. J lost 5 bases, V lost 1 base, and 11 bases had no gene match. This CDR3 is CASSQGEAGEWGDTQYF. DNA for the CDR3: TGTGCCAGCAGCCAAGGAGAAGCGGGAGAGTGGGGAGATACGCAGTATTTT.

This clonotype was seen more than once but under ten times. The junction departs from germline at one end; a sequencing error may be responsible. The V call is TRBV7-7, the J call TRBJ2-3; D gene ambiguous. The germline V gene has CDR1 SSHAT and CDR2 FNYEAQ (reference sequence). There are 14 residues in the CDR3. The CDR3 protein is CASSLFPFTDTQYF. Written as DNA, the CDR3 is TGTGCTAGCAGCTTATTTCCATTCACAGATACGCAGTATTTT.

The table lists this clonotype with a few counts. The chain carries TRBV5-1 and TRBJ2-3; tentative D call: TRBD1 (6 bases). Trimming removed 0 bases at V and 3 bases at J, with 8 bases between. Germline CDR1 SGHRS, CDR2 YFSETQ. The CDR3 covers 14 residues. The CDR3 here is CASSLDRATDTQYF. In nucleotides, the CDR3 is TGCGCCAGCAGCTTGGACAGGGCTACAGATACGCAGTATTTT.

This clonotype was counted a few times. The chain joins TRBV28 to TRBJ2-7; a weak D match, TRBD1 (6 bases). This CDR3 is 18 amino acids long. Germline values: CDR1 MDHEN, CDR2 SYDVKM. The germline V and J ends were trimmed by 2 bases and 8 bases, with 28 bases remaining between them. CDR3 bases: TGTGCCAGCAGTTTAAAGGGGGAATGGGCAGGGCCCCAGAGAAAGCAGTACTTC. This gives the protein CASSLKGEWAGPQRKQYF.

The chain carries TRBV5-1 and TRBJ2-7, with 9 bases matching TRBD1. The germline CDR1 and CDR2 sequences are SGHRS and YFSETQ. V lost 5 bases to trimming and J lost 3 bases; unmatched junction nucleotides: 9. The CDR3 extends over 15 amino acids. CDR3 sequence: CASSPFPGQGYEQYF. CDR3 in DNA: TGCGCCAGCAGTCCGTTCCCGGGACAGGGCTACGAGCAGTACTTC.

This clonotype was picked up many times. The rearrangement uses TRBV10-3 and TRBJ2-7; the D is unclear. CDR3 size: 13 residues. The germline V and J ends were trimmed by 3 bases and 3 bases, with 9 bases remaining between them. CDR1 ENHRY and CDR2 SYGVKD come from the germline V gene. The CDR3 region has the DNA TGTGCCATCAGTGATCCCCGGGTCTACGAGCAGTACTTC. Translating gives CAISDPRVYEQYF.

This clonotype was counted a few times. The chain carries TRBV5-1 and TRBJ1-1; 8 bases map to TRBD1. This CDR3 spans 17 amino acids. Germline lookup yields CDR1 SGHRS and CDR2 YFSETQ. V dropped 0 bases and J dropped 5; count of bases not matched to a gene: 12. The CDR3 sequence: CASSLGGTGSGWTEAFF. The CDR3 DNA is TGCGCCAGCAGCTTGGGTGGGACAGGTTCCGGGTGGACTGAAGCTTTCTTT.

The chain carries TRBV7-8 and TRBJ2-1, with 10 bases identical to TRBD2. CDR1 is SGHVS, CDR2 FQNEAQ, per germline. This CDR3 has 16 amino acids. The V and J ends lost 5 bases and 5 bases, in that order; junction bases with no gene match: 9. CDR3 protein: CASSATAGGRNNEQFF. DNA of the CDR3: TGTGCCAGCAGCGCAACAGCGGGGGGGCGTAACAATGAGCAGTTCTTC.

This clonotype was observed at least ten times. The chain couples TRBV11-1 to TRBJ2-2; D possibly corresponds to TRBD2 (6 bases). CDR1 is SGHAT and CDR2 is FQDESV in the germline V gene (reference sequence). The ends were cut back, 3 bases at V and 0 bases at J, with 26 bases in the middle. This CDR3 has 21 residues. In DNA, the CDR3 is TGTGCCAGCAGCTTTCTATTATCCCCGGGAGTAGCGGCCGCGAACACCGGGGAGCTGTTTTTT. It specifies CASSFLLSPGVAAANTGELFF.

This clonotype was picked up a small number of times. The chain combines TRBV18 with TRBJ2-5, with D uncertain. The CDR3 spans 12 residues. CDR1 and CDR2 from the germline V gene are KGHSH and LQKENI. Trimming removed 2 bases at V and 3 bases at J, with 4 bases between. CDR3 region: CASSPEEETQYF. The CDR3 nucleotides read TGTGCCAGCTCACCAGAAGAAGAGACCCAGTACTTC.

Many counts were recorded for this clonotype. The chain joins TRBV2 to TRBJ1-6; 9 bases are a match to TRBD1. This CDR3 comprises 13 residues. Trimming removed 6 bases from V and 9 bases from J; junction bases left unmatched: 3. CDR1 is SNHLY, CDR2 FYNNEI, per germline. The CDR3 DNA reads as TGTGCCAGCAGGGGGACAGGGAGTTCACCCCTCCACTTT. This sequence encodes CASRGTGSSPLHF.

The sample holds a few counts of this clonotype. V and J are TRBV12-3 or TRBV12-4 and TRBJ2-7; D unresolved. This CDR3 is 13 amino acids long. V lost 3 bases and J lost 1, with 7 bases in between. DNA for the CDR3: TGTGCCAGCAGTTTCACAGCTTCCTACGAGCAGTACTTC. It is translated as CASSFTASYEQYF.

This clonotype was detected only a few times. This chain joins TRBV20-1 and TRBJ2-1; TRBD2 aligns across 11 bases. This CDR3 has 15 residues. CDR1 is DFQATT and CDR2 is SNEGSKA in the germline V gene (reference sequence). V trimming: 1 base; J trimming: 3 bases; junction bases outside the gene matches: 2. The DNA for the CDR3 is TGCAGTGCTAGAGGACTAGCGGGGCACTACAATGAGCAGTTCTTC. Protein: CSARGLAGHYNEQFF.

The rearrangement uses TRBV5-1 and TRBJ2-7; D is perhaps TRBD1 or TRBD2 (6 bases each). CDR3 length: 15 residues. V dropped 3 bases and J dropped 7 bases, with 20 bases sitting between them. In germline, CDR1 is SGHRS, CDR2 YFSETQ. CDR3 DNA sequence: TGCGCCAGCAGCTACGCCCCCCCGGGGGCGGAAGAGCAGTACTTC. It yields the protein CASSYAPPGAEEQYF.

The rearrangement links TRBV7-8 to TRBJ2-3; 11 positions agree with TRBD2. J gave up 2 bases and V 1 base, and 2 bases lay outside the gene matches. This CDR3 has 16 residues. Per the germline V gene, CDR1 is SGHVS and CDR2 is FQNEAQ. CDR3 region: CASSLELAGATDTQYF. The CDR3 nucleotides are TGTGCCAGCAGCTTAGAACTAGCGGGAGCCACAGATACGCAGTATTTT.